The clone carrying this TCR beta chain occurred a few times. Its antigen is not known. The sample comes from a study of response to subunit inactivated influenza vaccine. TCRdb ran MiXCR on the RT-PCR reads and lists one entry per CDR3 protein. In the table there are 400,000 to 550,000 distinct CDR3 sequences, roughly 23% of which are singletons. The V end was cut by 5 bases, the J end by 4 bases, with 18 bases between. The CDR3 covers 16 residues. Per the germline V gene, CDR1 is LGHDT and CDR2 is YNNKEL (reference sequence). Study results and caveats: Authors suggested each seasonal flu vaccination may recruit only limited numbers of new T cells.

The chain employs TRBV3-1 and TRBJ2-1, with D perhaps given as TRBD1 or TRBD2 (6 bases each). The material sequenced was CD4+ T cells sorted from PBMCs, taken roughly 5 days after vaccination. The TCR was taken from a man between 50 and 59 years old who received an inactivated influenza vaccine. The CDR3 here is CASSSPSGARYNEQFF. CDR3 bases: TGTGCCAGCAGCTCCCCATCGGGGGCAAGATACAATGAGCAGTTCTTC.